This entry lists 25 T cell receptor beta chains sequenced from one sample in a study of blood T cell repertoires in COVID-19. TCRdb's table, derived via immunoSEQ multiplex PCR, lists solely in-frame clones and lacks some. This table has roughly 280,000 clones, 85% to 90% appearing once. The sequencing input was peripheral blood. The origin of the receptors is a woman aged 60 to 75 with COVID-19, enrolled during active disease.

The V gene is TRBV3-1 (or the pseudogene TRBV3-2), the J gene TRBJ2-1; a possible D gene is TRBD2 (6 bases). The CDR3 extends over 19 amino acids. Germline V CDR1 and CDR2: LGHDT, YNNKEL (reference sequence). Deletions cut 8 bases from V and 7 bases from J, with 33 bases between. In DNA form, the CDR3 reads TGTGCCAGCCGGCCCAGGGTAGGAGGGACGAATCCAGAGGTGAATGAGCAGTTCTTC. This encodes CASRPRVGGTNPEVNEQFF.

This chain links TRBV6-2 or TRBV6-3 with TRBJ2-5; the match to TRBD2 covers 8 bases. Germline lookup yields CDR1 MNHEY and CDR2 SVGEGT. This CDR3 is built from 14 residues. Unmatched junction bases numbered 10, after V lost 4 bases and J lost 9 bases. In DNA form, the CDR3 reads TGTGCCAGCAGTTCCCCCCCAACTAGCGGCCCCCAGTACTTC. Translated, it gives CASSSPPTSGPQYF.

The rearrangement uses TRBV28 and TRBJ2-2; TRBD2 agrees at 10 bases. After removal of 8 bases from V and 5 bases from J, the junction contained 8 bases not matched to a gene. The CDR3 sequence is 15 residues long. Germline assignment: CDR1 MDHEN and CDR2 SYDVKM. The CDR3 sequence is CASRRGSGGTGELFF. The CDR3 DNA sequence: TGTGCCAGCCGAAGAGGTAGCGGGGGGACCGGGGAGCTGTTTTTT.

The CDR3 DNA sequence: TGTGCCAGCAGCAGTATAGGACTAGCGGGAATAAATGAGCAGTTCTTC. This gives the protein CASSSIGLAGINEQFF. V usage is TRBV7-9 and J usage is TRBJ2-1; 12 nucleotides agree with TRBD2. With 5 bases clipped from V and 7 bases from J, the junction kept 9 bases outside the gene matches. Germline assignment: CDR1 SEHNR and CDR2 FQNEAQ (reference sequence). CDR3 size: 16 residues.

The genes are TRBV7-8 and TRBJ1-2; weak D call: TRBD1 (5 bases). CDR1 is SGHVS, CDR2 FQNEAQ, per germline. There are 15 residues in the CDR3. Trimming left V 2 bases short and J 3 bases short, with 13 bases between. DNA for the CDR3: TGTGCCAGCAGCTTAAATGGGCCAGGGTACTATGGCTACACCTTC. Protein product: CASSLNGPGYYGYTF. Complete variable domain (other parts from reference TRBV7-8 and TRBJ1-2): GAGVSQSPRYKVAKRGQDVALRCDPISGHVSLFWYQQALGQGPEFLTYFQNEAQLDKSGLPSDRFFAERPEGSVSTLKIQRTQQEDSAVYLCASSLNGPGYYGYTFGSGTRLTVV.

This chain joins TRBV28 and TRBJ1-1, with D maybe TRBD1 (6 bases). In germline, CDR1 is MDHEN, CDR2 SYDVKM. The V and J ends lost 5 bases and 11 bases respectively, with 21 bases between them. This CDR3 region has 14 residues. In DNA, the CDR3 is TGTGCCAGCAGTCTACTTTCACCGGGACAAGGGGCTTTCTTT. Amino acids: CASSLLSPGQGAFF.

The J gene is TRBJ1-2, the V gene TRBV10-3; D not certain. The CDR3 spans 14 residues. With 2 bases removed from V and 8 bases from J, the gap between germline ends came to 15 bases. Germline loops: CDR1 ENHRY, CDR2 SYGVKD. The chain's CDR3 is CAISEGLLVGGYTF. The CDR3 nucleotides read TGTGCCATCAGTGAGGGACTCCTTGTCGGGGGCTACACCTTC.

This clone came up once. The chain is built from TRBV19 and TRBJ1-1; 10 bases agree with TRBD1. The CDR3 loop spans 14 amino acids. Germline loops: CDR1 LNHDA, CDR2 SQIVND (reference sequence). The junction had 7 bases not matched to a gene; V was cut back by 7 bases and J by 5 bases. CDR3 sequence: CASTPGQGRTEAFF. The CDR3 region has the DNA TGTGCCAGTACCCCGGGACAGGGGAGGACTGAAGCTTTCTTT.

The chain links TRBV2 to TRBJ1-1; no firm D call. CDR1 and CDR2 (germline): SNHLY, FYNNEI. This CDR3 comprises 14 residues. Trimming left V 7 bases short and J 3 bases short, with 15 bases between. DNA of the CDR3: TGTGCCAGCACATCCCAGAGGGCGTACACTGAAGCTTTCTTT. Translating gives CASTSQRAYTEAFF.

This clone was observed a handful of times. V usage is TRBV28 and J usage is TRBJ1-1, with D possibly matching TRBD1 (5 bases). With 6 bases removed from V and 0 bases from J, the gap between germline ends came to 11 bases. Germline CDR1 reads MDHEN; CDR2 reads SYDVKM. This CDR3 is 14 amino acids long. The CDR3 bases are TGTGCCAGCAGCCCCCGACAGCTGAACACTGAAGCTTTCTTT. Its protein product is CASSPRQLNTEAFF.

The J gene is TRBJ2-5, the V gene TRBV6-2 or TRBV6-3, with D tentatively TRBD2 (6 bases). The CDR3 is 15 residues long. V lost 7 bases and J lost 5, with 20 bases in between. Germline V gene sequence: CDR1 MNHEY, CDR2 SVGEGT. In DNA, the CDR3 is TGTGCCAGCACCCCCCTTAGCGGAGGGTCGGAGACCCAGTACTTC. It translates to CASTPLSGGSETQYF.

The chain combines TRBV5-4 with TRBJ2-7; no reliable D call. V was trimmed by 4 bases and J by 7 bases, leaving 21 bases between them. CDR3 length equals 15 residues. The germline V gene has CDR1 SGHNT and CDR2 YYREEE (reference sequence). The CDR3 DNA reads TGTGCCAGCAGCCCCCCGACAATCGAGCTTCGGGAGCAGTACTTC. Protein product: CASSPPTIELREQYF.

The chain couples TRBV5-1 to TRBJ2-1; D may be TRBD2 (6 bases). The germline CDR1 and CDR2 sequences are SGHRS and YFSETQ. This CDR3 region has 14 residues. Trimming pared 6 bases from V and 4 bases from J, leaving 14 bases between. CDR3 region: CASNGGSGYNEQFF. For the CDR3, the DNA is TGCGCCAGCAACGGAGGTAGCGGTTACAATGAGCAGTTCTTC.

The chain is built from TRBV19 and TRBJ1-5, with D possibly matching TRBD1 (6 bases). The CDR3 length is 14 residues. Trimming removed 7 bases at V and 3 bases at J, with 13 bases between. CDR1 is LNHDA, CDR2 SQIVND, per germline (reference sequence). The CDR3 DNA follows: TGTGCCAGTATGACAGGCTTGTACAATCAGCCCCAGCATTTT. The encoded protein is CASMTGLYNQPQHF.

The rearrangement joins TRBV3-1 (or the pseudogene TRBV3-2) to TRBJ2-7, with 8 positions matching TRBD2. V trimming: 0 bases; J trimming: 1 base; junction bases outside the gene matches: 8. The germline V gene has CDR1 LGHDT and CDR2 YNNKEL (reference sequence). This CDR3 has 17 residues. The CDR3 reads CASSQDFGGRQSYEQYF. CDR3 bases: TGTGCCAGCAGCCAAGATTTTGGCGGGAGGCAATCCTACGAGCAGTACTTC.

CDR3 in DNA: TGCAGTGCTAGTTTGCGGGAGGGCCTAGAGACCCAGTACTTC. Residues: CSASLREGLETQYF. The chain carries TRBV20-1 and TRBJ2-5, with TRBD2 matching over 9 bases. V was clipped by 3 bases and J by 4 bases; unmatched bases: 6. The germline V gene encodes CDR1 DFQATT and CDR2 SNEGSKA (reference sequence). The CDR3 is made up of 14 amino acids.

This rearrangement joins TRBV7-8 to TRBJ2-5; 11 nucleotides align to TRBD2. Germline values: CDR1 SGHVS, CDR2 FQNEAQ. The trim removed 4 bases at V and 7 bases at J, leaving 8 bases unmatched. CDR3 length: 15 amino acids. The DNA for the CDR3 is TGTGCCAGCAGCTACGAACTAGCGGGAGTTGGGACCCAGTACTTC. Protein: CASSYELAGVGTQYF. Full variable domain (missing parts from reference TRBV7-8 and TRBJ2-5): GAGVSQSPRYKVAKRGQDVALRCDPISGHVSLFWYQQALGQGPEFLTYFQNEAQLDKSGLPSDRFFAERPEGSVSTLKIQRTQQEDSAVYLCASSYELAGVGTQYFGPGTRLLVL.

The chain combines TRBV28 with TRBJ1-1; no clear D gene. V lost 6 bases, J lost 6 bases, and 8 bases lay in between. CDR1 and CDR2 from the germline V gene are MDHEN and SYDVKM. The CDR3 sequence is 11 residues long. CDR3 loop: CASRVTSEAFF. DNA for the CDR3: TGTGCCAGCAGGGTGACTTCTGAAGCTTTCTTT.

The rearrangement uses TRBV7-2 and TRBJ2-5; tentative D call: TRBD2 (6 bases). The germline V gene has CDR1 SGHTA and CDR2 FQGNSA. The V gene lost 3 bases and the J gene lost 2 bases, with 10 bases spanning the gap. The CDR3 is 14 amino acids. The CDR3 reads CASSFGSGQETQYF. The CDR3 nucleotides are TGTGCCAGCAGCTTCGGGAGCGGTCAAGAGACCCAGTACTTC.

J is TRBJ1-1 and V is TRBV11-3; D is perhaps TRBD1 (6 bases). In germline, CDR1 is SGHNT, CDR2 YENEEA. This CDR3 has 15 residues. The ends were cut back, 0 bases at V and 5 bases at J, with 13 bases in the middle. CDR3 coding DNA: TGTGCCAGCAGCTTAGAGACAGGCGTTAGGACTGAAGCTTTCTTT. Its protein product is CASSLETGVRTEAFF.

This chain links TRBV7-2 with TRBJ2-1; D gene ambiguous. CDR1 and CDR2 from the germline V gene are SGHTA and FQGNSA. This CDR3 has 11 amino acids. Between the trimmed V and J ends, which lost 4 bases and 8 bases, there was a span of 6 bases. CDR3 loop: CASSYIHEQFF. CDR3 bases: TGTGCCAGCAGCTATATCCATGAGCAGTTCTTC.

The chain links TRBV5-1 to TRBJ1-2; 9 bases map to TRBD1. Germline V gene lookup returns CDR1 SGHRS and CDR2 YFSETQ. This CDR3 has 16 amino acids. The junction had 16 bases not matched to a gene; V was cut back by 5 bases and J by 8 bases. Here the CDR3 reads CASRQELRDRARGYTF. The CDR3 nucleotides read TGCGCCAGCAGGCAGGAACTACGGGACAGGGCGAGGGGCTACACCTTC.

This CDR3 is CASSGSGYPYEQYF. As DNA, the CDR3 is TGTGCCAGCAGCGGTAGCGGGTACCCCTACGAGCAGTACTTC. The chain carries TRBV9 and TRBJ2-7; TRBD2 aligns across 7 bases. Germline V gene data show CDR1 as SGDLS and CDR2 as YYNGEE. The CDR3 is made up of 14 amino acids. Losses at the gene ends were 3 bases for V and 2 bases for J; bases not matched to a gene: 5.

The chain recombines TRBV3-1 (or the pseudogene TRBV3-2) with TRBJ1-1, with D hard to call. The CDR3 has 13 residues. Trimming cost V 2 bases and J 1 base, with 5 bases left between them. The germline V gene has CDR1 LGHDT and CDR2 YNNKEL (reference sequence). As DNA, the CDR3 is TGTGCCAGCAGCCAATCTAGGAACACTGAAGCTTTCTTT. It encodes CASSQSRNTEAFF.

The chain has TRBV5-6 and TRBJ2-2; no definite D call. Germline assignment: CDR1 SGHDT and CDR2 YYEEEE. The length of the CDR3 is 13 residues. Trimming left V 2 bases short and J 9 bases short, with 11 bases between. This CDR3 reads CASSLLNARELFF. For the CDR3, the DNA is TGTGCCAGCAGCTTATTAAACGCGCGGGAGCTGTTTTTT.